This T cell receptor beta chain was documented in a study of T cells in Graves' hyperthyroidism and ophthalmopathy. Graves' hyperthyroidism was deemed stable given no ophthalmopathy progression within 18 months. Patients aged 18 to 65 had newly diagnosed hyperthyroidism that had lasted under 2 months. Any patient presenting with uncontrolled infection, other autoimmune disease, pregnancy or lactation was left out. This clonotype was detected many times. This CDR3 spans 12 amino acids. Germline-derived CDR1 and CDR2 are SEHNR and FQNEAQ (reference sequence). The V and J ends lost 8 bases and 0 bases respectively, with 8 bases between them. RNA transcripts yielded amplified TCR beta CDR3 regions. HTBI primers were employed in a first-round RT-PCR of the TCR CDR3. MiXCR was run by TCRdb on the multiplex PCR reads, yielding one entry per CDR3 protein. The sample carries about 570,000 distinct CDR3 sequences, 12% to 15% recorded once.

The chain links TRBV7-9 to TRBJ2-7; D gene unclear. Sequenced sample: blood. This sequence was found in a woman aged 40 to 50 with Graves' hyperthyroidism. The CDR3 DNA sequence: TGTGCCAGCGGGCCCAGCTCCTACGAGCAGTACTTC. It translates to CASGPSSYEQYF.